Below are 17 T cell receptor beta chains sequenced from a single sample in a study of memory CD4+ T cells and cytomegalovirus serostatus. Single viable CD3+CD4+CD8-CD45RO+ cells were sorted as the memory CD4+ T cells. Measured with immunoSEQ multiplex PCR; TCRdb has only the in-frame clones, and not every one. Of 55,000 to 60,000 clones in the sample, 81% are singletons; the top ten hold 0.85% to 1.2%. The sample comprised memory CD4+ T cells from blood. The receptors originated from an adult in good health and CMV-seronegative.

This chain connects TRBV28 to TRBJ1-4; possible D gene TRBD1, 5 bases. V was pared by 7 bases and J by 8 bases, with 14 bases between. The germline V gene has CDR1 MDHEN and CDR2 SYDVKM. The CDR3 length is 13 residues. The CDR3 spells CASNLSGGEKLFF. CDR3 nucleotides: TGTGCCAGCAATCTTAGCGGGGGAGAAAAACTGTTTTTT. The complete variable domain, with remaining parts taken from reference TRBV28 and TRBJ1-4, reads DVKVTQSSRYLVKRTGEKVFLECVQDMDHENMFWYRQDPGLGLRLIYFSYDVKMKEKGDIPEGYSVSREKKERFSLILESASTNQTSMYLCASNLSGGEKLFFGSGTQLSVL.

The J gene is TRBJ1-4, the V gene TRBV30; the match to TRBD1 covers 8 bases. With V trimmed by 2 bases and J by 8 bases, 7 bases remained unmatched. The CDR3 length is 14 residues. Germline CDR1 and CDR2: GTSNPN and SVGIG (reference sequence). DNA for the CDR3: TGTGCCTGGAGTTTCGACAGGGGAGAGGAAAAACTGTTTTTT. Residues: CAWSFDRGEEKLFF. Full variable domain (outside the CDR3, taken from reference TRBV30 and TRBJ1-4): SQTIHQWPATLVQPVGSPLSLECTVEGTSNPNLYWYRQAAGRGLQLLFYSVGIGQISSEVPQNLSASRPQDRQFILSSKKLLLSDSGFYLCAWSFDRGEEKLFFGSGTQLSVL.

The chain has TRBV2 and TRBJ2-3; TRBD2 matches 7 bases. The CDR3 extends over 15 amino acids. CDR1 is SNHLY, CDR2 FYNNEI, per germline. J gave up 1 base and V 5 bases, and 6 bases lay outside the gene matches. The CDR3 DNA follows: TGTGCCAGCAGTCGACTAGCTTTTGGCACAGATACGCAGTATTTT. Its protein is CASSRLAFGTDTQYF. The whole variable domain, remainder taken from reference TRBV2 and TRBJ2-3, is EPEVTQTPSHQVTQMGQEVILRCVPISNHLYFYWYRQILGQKVEFLVSFYNNEISEKSEIFDDQFSVERPDGSNFTLKIRSTKLEDSAMYFCASSRLAFGTDTQYFGPGTRLTVL.

CDR3 in DNA: TGCGCCAGCAGCTTGGGATCGGGGAACAATGAGCAGTTCTTC. Translation: CASSLGSGNNEQFF. V gene TRBV5-1 combines with J gene TRBJ2-1; perhaps TRBD2 as D (5 bases). CDR3 length: 14 residues. V lost 0 bases and J 5 bases, leaving 9 bases between the germline ends. The germline gives CDR1 SGHRS, CDR2 YFSETQ.

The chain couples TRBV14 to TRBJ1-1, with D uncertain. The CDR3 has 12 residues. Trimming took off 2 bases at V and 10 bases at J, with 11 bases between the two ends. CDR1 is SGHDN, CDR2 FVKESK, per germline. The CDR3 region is CASSQFRQVAFF. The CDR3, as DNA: TGTGCCAGCAGCCAATTCCGTCAGGTAGCTTTCTTT.

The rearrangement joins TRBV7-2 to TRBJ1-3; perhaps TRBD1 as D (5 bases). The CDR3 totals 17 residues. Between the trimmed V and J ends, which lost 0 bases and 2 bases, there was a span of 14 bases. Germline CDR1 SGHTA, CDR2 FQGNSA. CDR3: CASSLARTGPAGNTIYF. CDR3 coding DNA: TGTGCCAGCAGCTTAGCGAGAACAGGTCCGGCTGGAAACACCATATATTTT.

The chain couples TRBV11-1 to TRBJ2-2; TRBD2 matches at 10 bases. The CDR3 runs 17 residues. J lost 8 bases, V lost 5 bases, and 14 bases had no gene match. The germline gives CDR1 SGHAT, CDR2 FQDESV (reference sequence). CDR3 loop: CASSRNSAGGPEGELFF. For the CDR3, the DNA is TGTGCCAGCAGCAGAAATTCAGCGGGAGGGCCAGAAGGGGAGCTGTTTTTT.

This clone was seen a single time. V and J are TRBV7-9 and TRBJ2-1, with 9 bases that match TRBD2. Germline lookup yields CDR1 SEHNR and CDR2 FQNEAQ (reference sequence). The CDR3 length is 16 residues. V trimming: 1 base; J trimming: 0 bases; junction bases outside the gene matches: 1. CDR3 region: CASSLGAGGSYNEQFF. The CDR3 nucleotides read TGTGCCAGCAGCTTAGGAGCGGGAGGCTCCTACAATGAGCAGTTCTTC.

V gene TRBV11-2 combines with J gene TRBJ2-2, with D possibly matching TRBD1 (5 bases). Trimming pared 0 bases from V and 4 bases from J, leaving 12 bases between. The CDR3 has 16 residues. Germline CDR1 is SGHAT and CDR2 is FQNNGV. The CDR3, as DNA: TGTGCCAGCAGCTTAGAGTCAGGGTACGGCACCGGGGAGCTGTTTTTT. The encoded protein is CASSLESGYGTGELFF.

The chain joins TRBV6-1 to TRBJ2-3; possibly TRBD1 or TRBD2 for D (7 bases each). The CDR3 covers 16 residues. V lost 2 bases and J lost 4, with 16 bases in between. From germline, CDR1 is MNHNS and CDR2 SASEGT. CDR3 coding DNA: TGTGCCAGCAGTGAACGTGGCAGGGGGGGCGCAGATACGCAGTATTTT. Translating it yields CASSERGRGGADTQYF.

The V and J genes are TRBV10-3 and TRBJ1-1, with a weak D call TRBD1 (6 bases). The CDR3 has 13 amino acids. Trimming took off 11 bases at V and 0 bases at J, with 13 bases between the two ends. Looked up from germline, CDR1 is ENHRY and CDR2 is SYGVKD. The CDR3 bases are TGTGCCTGCACGACAGGCATGAACACTGAAGCTTTCTTT. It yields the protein CACTTGMNTEAFF.

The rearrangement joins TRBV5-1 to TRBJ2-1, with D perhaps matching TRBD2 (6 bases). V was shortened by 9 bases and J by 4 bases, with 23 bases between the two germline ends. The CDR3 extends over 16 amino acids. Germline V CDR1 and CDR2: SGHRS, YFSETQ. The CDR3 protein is CATGGSAGLSYNEQFF. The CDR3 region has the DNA TGCGCCACCGGAGGGTCTGCGGGATTATCGTACAATGAGCAGTTCTTC. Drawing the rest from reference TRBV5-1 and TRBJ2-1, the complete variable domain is KAGVTQTPRYLIKTRGQQVTLSCSPISGHRSVSWYQQTPGQGLQFLFEYFSETQRNKGNFPGRFSGRQFSNSRSEMNVSTLELGDSALYLCATGGSAGLSYNEQFFGPGTRLTVL.

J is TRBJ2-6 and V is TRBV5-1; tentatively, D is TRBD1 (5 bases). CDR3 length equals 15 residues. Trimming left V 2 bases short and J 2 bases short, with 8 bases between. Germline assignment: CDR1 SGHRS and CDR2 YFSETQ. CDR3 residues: CASSFQGTGANVLTF. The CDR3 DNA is TGCGCCAGCAGCTTCCAGGGAACTGGGGCCAACGTCCTGACTTTC.

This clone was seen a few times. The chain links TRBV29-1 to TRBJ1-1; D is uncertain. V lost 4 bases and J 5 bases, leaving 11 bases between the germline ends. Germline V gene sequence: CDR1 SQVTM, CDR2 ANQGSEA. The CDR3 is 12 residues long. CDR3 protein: CSVGALLTEAFF. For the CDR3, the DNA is TGCAGCGTTGGGGCCCTACTAACTGAAGCTTTCTTT.

CDR3 protein: CASSYSALSSYEQYF. DNA for the CDR3: TGTGCCAGCAGTTACTCAGCATTAAGCTCCTACGAGCAGTACTTC. The J gene is TRBJ2-7, the V gene TRBV6-5; D unresolved. With 0 bases removed from V and 0 bases from J, the gap between germline ends came to 9 bases. Germline V lookup: CDR1 MNHEY, CDR2 SVGAGI. This CDR3 spans 15 amino acids.

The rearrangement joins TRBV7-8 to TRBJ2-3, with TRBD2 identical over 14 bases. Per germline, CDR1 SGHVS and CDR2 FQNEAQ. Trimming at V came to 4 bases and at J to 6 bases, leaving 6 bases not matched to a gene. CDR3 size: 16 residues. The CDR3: CASSSGLAGVLDTQYF. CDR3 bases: TGTGCCAGCAGCTCGGGACTAGCGGGAGTTTTGGATACGCAGTATTTT. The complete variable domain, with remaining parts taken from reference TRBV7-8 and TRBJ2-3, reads GAGVSQSPRYKVAKRGQDVALRCDPISGHVSLFWYQQALGQGPEFLTYFQNEAQLDKSGLPSDRFFAERPEGSVSTLKIQRTQQEDSAVYLCASSSGLAGVLDTQYFGPGTRLTVL.

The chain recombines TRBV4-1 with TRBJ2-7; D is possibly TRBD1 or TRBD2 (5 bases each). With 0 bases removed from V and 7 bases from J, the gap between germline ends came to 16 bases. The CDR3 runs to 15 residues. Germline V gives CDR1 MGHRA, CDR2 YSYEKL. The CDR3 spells CASSQDRRGEGEQYF. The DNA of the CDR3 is TGCGCCAGCAGCCAAGACAGACGGGGTGAGGGGGAGCAGTACTTC.